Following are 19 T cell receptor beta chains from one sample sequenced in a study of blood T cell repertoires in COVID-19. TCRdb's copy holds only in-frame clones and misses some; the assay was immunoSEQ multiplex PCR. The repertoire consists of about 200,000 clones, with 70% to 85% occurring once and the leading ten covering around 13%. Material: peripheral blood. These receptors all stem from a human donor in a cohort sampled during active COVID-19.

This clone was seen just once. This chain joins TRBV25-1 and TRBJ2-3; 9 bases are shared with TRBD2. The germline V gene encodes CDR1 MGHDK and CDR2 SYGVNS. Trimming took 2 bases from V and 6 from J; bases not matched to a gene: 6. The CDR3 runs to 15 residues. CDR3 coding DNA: TGTGCCAGCAGTGAAATAGCGGGAGCTAAGGATACGCAGTATTTT. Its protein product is CASSEIAGAKDTQYF.

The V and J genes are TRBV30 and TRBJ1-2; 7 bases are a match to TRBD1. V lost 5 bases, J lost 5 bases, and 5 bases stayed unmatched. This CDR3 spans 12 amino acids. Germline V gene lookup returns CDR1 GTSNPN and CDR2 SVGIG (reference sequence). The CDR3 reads CAWSAGGYGYTF. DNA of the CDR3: TGTGCCTGGTCGGCAGGGGGATATGGCTACACCTTC.

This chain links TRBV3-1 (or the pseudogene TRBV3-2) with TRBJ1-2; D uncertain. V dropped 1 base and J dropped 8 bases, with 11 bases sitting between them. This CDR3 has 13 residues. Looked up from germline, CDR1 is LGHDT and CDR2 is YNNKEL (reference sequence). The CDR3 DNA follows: TGTGCCAGCAGCCAAGTTATGGGAGGAGGCTACACCTTC. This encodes CASSQVMGGGYTF.

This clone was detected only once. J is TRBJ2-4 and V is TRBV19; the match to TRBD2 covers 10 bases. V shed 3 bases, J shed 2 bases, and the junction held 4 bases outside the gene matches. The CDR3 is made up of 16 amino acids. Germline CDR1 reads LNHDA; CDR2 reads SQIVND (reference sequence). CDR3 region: CASSIQREGPKNIQYF. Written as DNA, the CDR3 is TGTGCCAGTAGTATTCAGCGGGAGGGCCCCAAAAACATTCAGTACTTC.

CDR3 amino acids: CASSSPGQGNLYEQYF. The CDR3 nucleotides read TGTGCCAGCAGTTCTCCCGGACAGGGTAATCTCTACGAGCAGTACTTC. The chain is built from TRBV28 and TRBJ2-7, with 8 bases identical to TRBD1. Germline V gene data show CDR1 as MDHEN and CDR2 as SYDVKM. V lost 4 bases to trimming and J lost 3 bases; unmatched junction nucleotides: 11. CDR3 length equals 16 residues.

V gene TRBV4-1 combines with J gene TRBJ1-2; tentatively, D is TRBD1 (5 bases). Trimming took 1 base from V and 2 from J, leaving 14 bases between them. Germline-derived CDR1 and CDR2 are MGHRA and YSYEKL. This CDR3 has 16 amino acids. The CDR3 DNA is TGCGCCAGCAGCCAAGTCGGGGGGGGTTTAAACTATGGCTACACCTTC. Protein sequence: CASSQVGGGLNYGYTF.

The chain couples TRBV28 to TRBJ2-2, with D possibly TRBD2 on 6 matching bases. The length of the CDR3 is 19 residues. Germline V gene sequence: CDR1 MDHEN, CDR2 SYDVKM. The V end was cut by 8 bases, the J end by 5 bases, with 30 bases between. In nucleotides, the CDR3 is TGTGCCAGCCTCCTGGTGGGACTTGCCCCGGGACTTGGGACCGGGGAGCTGTTTTTT. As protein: CASLLVGLAPGLGTGELFF.

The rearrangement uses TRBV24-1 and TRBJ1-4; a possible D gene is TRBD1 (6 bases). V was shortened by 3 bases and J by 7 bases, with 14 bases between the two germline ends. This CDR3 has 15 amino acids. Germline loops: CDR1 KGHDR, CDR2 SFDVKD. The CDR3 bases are TGTGCCACCAGTGATCCGGCAGGGGAAGGTGAAAAACTGTTTTTT. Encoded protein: CATSDPAGEGEKLFF.

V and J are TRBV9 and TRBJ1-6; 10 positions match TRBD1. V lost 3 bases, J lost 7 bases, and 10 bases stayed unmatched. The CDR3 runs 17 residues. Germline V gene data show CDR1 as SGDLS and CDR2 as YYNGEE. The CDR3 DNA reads TGTGCCAGCAGCGCTAGACAGGGGGCTATTGGGAATTCACCCCTCCACTTT. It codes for CASSARQGAIGNSPLHF.

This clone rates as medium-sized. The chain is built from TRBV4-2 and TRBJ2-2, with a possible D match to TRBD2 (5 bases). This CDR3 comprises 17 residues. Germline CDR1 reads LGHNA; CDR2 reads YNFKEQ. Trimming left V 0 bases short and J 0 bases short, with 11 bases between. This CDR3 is CASSQELAAANTGELFF. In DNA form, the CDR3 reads TGTGCCAGCAGCCAAGAATTGGCAGCGGCGAACACCGGGGAGCTGTTTTTT.

The CDR3 reads CASTTGTNEKLFF. The CDR3 coding sequence is TGTGCCAGCACGACAGGAACTAATGAAAAACTGTTTTTT. The genes are TRBV6-5 and TRBJ1-4; D is perhaps TRBD1 (6 bases). V lost 7 bases and J 1 base, leaving 7 bases between the germline ends. This CDR3 has 13 amino acids. Germline V CDR1 and CDR2: MNHEY, SVGAGI.

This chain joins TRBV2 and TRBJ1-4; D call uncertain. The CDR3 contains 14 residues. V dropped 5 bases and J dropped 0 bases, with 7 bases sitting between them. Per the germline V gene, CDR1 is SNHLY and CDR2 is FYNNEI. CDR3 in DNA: TGTGCCAGCAGTAAGACAACAACTAATGAAAAACTGTTTTTT. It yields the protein CASSKTTTNEKLFF.

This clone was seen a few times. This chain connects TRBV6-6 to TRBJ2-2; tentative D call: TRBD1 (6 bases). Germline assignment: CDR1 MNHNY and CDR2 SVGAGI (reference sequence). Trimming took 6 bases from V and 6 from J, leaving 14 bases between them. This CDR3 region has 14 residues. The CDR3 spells CASRSTGSPGELFF. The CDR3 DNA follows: TGTGCCAGCAGGTCAACAGGGTCGCCCGGGGAGCTGTTTTTT.

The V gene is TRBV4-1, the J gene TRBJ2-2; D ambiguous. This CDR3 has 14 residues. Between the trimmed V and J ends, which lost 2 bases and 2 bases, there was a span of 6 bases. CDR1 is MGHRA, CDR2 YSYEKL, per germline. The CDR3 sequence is CASSQQINTGELFF. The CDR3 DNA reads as TGCGCCAGCAGCCAACAGATCAACACCGGGGAGCTGTTTTTT.

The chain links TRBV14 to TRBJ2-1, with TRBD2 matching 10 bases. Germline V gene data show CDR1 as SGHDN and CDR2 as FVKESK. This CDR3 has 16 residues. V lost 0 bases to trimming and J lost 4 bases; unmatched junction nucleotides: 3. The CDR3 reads CASSQDILAGYNEQFF. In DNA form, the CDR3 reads TGTGCCAGCAGCCAAGATATACTAGCGGGATACAATGAGCAGTTCTTC.

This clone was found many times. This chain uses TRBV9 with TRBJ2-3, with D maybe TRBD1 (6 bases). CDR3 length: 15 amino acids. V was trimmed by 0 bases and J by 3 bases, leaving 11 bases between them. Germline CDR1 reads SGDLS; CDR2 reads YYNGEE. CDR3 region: CASSVGTVGTDTQYF. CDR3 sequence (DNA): TGTGCCAGCAGCGTAGGGACAGTCGGGACAGATACGCAGTATTTT.

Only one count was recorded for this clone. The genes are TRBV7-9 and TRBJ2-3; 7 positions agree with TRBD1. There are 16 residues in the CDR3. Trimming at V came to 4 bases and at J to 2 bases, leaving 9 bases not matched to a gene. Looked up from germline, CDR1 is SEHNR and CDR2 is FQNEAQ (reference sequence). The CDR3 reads CASSSLTGEITDTQYF. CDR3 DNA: TGTGCCAGCAGCTCACTAACAGGGGAAATCACAGATACGCAGTATTTT.

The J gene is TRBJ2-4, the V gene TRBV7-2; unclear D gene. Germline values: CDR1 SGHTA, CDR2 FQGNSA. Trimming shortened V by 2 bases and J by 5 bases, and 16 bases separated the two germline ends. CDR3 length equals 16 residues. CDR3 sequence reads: CASSLTGGLGQNIQYF. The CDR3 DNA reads TGTGCCAGCAGCTTAACGGGTGGTCTTGGCCAAAACATTCAGTACTTC. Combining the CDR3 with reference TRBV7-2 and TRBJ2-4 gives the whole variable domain GAGVSQSPSNKVTEKGKDVELRCDPISGHTALYWYRQSLGQGLEFLIYFQGNSAPDKSGLPSDRFSAERTGGSVSTLTIQRTQQEDSAVYLCASSLTGGLGQNIQYFGAGTRLSVL.

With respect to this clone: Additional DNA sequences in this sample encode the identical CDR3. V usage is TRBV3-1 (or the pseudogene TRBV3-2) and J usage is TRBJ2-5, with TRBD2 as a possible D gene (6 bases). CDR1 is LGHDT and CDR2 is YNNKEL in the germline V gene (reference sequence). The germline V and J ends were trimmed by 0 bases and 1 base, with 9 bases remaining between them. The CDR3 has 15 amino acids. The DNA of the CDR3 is TGTGCCAGCAGCCAAGATCTCGGGGGCCAAGAGACCCAGTACTTC. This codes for CASSQDLGGQETQYF.